Below, 19 T cell receptor beta chains from the same sample are listed, as sequenced in a study of brain T cells in children with intractable seizures. Method: immunoSEQ multiplex PCR; TCRdb's copy keeps in-frame clones and lacks some. The sample comprises 60,000 to 85,000 clones, about 92% of which are singletons, and roughly 1.5% rests with the top ten. The sequences come from peripheral blood, collected at surgery. The receptor source for this set is a boy in the first two years of life with tuberous sclerosis and intractable seizures.

The chain employs TRBV28 and TRBJ1-3; no definite D call. The V end lost 2 bases, the J end lost 4 bases, and 12 bases lay between the germline ends. CDR1 is MDHEN and CDR2 is SYDVKM in the germline V gene. The CDR3 extends over 15 amino acids. The CDR3: CASSLTGFTGNTIYF. CDR3 sequence (DNA): TGTGCCAGCAGTTTAACGGGGTTTACCGGAAACACCATATATTTT.

This chain uses TRBV19 with TRBJ1-2, with TRBD1 identical over 7 bases. The CDR3 is 14 amino acids. V lost 7 bases, J lost 2 bases, and 7 bases stayed unmatched. Germline V lookup: CDR1 LNHDA, CDR2 SQIVND (reference sequence). CDR3: CASKEGARNYGYTF. The CDR3 coding sequence is TGTGCCAGTAAAGAGGGGGCGCGAAACTATGGCTACACCTTC.

CDR3 DNA sequence: TGTGCCAGCAGTGAAACGGCCACTGAAGCTTTCTTT. This encodes CASSETATEAFF. The chain has TRBV2 and TRBJ1-1, with D unresolved. Germline V gene sequence: CDR1 SNHLY, CDR2 FYNNEI. V was pared by 2 bases and J by 4 bases, with 5 bases between. This CDR3 has 12 amino acids. Supplemented by reference TRBV2 and TRBJ1-1, the full variable domain reads EPEVTQTPSHQVTQMGQEVILRCVPISNHLYFYWYRQILGQKVEFLVSFYNNEISEKSEIFDDQFSVERPDGSNFTLKIRSTKLEDSAMYFCASSETATEAFFGQGTRLTVV.

The chain recombines TRBV11-2 with TRBJ2-7; D perhaps matches TRBD2 (6 bases). This CDR3 has 15 amino acids. V lost 1 base and J 0 bases, leaving 10 bases between the germline ends. CDR1 and CDR2 from the germline V gene are SGHAT and FQNNGV. CDR3 amino acids: CASSLGAGSSYEQYF. In DNA, the CDR3 is TGTGCCAGCAGCTTAGGTGCGGGGAGCTCCTACGAGCAGTACTTC.

The chain couples TRBV2 to TRBJ2-3; D not certain. CDR1 is SNHLY and CDR2 is FYNNEI in the germline V gene. Trimming took off 7 bases at V and 1 base at J, with 12 bases between the two ends. This CDR3 has 14 residues. The CDR3 protein is CASTRRPGTDTQYF. CDR3 DNA: TGTGCCAGCACGCGTCGGCCGGGCACAGATACGCAGTATTTT.

V is TRBV6-2 or TRBV6-3 and J is TRBJ2-1; no clear D gene. The CDR3 contains 14 residues. V gave up 0 bases and J gave up 9 bases, with 12 bases separating them. The germline gives CDR1 MNHEY, CDR2 SVGEGT. The CDR3 loop reads CASSYSISNGEQFF. DNA for the CDR3: TGTGCCAGCAGTTACTCGATCTCTAATGGTGAGCAGTTCTTC.

The V call is TRBV6-5, the J call TRBJ2-4, with a weak D call TRBD1 (5 bases). Looked up from germline, CDR1 is MNHEY and CDR2 is SVGAGI. Trimming took off 4 bases at V and 1 base at J, with 8 bases between the two ends. The CDR3 consists of 14 residues. CDR3 sequence (DNA): TGTGCCAGCAGTTTTAAGGGGGCCAAAAACATTCAGTACTTC. Translating gives CASSFKGAKNIQYF.

The chain couples TRBV7-9 to TRBJ2-3, with TRBD1 matching over 9 bases. The CDR3 totals 16 residues. Germline assignment: CDR1 SEHNR and CDR2 FQNEAQ (reference sequence). J lost 4 bases, V lost 5 bases, and 10 bases had no gene match. CDR3 in amino acids: CASSPEWDRVSDTQYF. CDR3 bases: TGTGCCAGCAGCCCCGAATGGGACAGGGTTTCAGATACGCAGTATTTT.

The CDR3 DNA reads TGTGCCAGCAGCCCCGAGGGGCGGTCCAATCAGCCCCAGCATTTT. Translation: CASSPEGRSNQPQHF. The chain couples TRBV7-9 to TRBJ1-5; TRBD1 is a possible D gene (5 bases). CDR1 SEHNR and CDR2 FQNEAQ come from the germline V gene (reference sequence). The CDR3 contains 15 residues. V was trimmed by 5 bases and J by 3 bases, leaving 14 bases between them.

This chain joins TRBV6-5 and TRBJ1-1, with D uncertain. From germline, CDR1 is MNHEY and CDR2 SVGAGI. There are 15 residues in the CDR3. Trimming took off 0 bases at V and 0 bases at J, with 8 bases between the two ends. This CDR3 reads CASSYSWQMNTEAFF. CDR3 DNA sequence: TGTGCCAGCAGTTACTCCTGGCAGATGAACACTGAAGCTTTCTTT.

The chain joins TRBV29-1 to TRBJ1-2; the D is unclear. Germline assignment: CDR1 SQVTM and CDR2 ANQGSEA. The CDR3 sequence is 11 residues long. V lost 2 bases, J lost 4 bases, and 5 bases lay in between. The CDR3 DNA reads as TGCAGCGTTGAATCCGTCTATGGCTACACCTTC. It translates to CSVESVYGYTF.

This chain connects TRBV2 to TRBJ2-1; D unresolved. Germline CDR1 reads SNHLY; CDR2 reads FYNNEI. The V and J ends lost 0 bases and 0 bases respectively, with 9 bases between them. This CDR3 region has 16 residues. CDR3 bases: TGTGCCAGCAGTGAAGCGCCGAAATCCTCCTACAATGAGCAGTTCTTC. Protein product: CASSEAPKSSYNEQFF.

The chain has TRBV30 and TRBJ1-3; TRBD1 is a possible D gene (6 bases). The CDR3 is 14 residues long. Germline V lookup: CDR1 GTSNPN, CDR2 SVGIG (reference sequence). V was cut by 2 bases and J by 10 bases, with 18 bases left in between. CDR3 nucleotides: TGTGCCTGGAGTCCCCGTCGGGGGGGGGCAACCATATATTTT. It is translated as CAWSPRRGGATIYF.

This rearrangement joins TRBV25-1 to TRBJ1-2, with no clear D. V was shortened by 5 bases and J by 1 base, with 5 bases between the two germline ends. Germline assignment: CDR1 MGHDK and CDR2 SYGVNS. CDR3 length equals 12 residues. The CDR3 sequence: CASSTGNYGYTF. The CDR3 DNA sequence: TGTGCCAGCAGTACTGGTAACTATGGCTACACCTTC.

The chain has TRBV25-1 and TRBJ1-1; tentative D call: TRBD1 (6 bases). This CDR3 has 15 residues. CDR1 MGHDK and CDR2 SYGVNS come from the germline V gene. The V end lost 2 bases, the J end lost 4 bases, and 14 bases lay between the germline ends. CDR3 nucleotides: TGTGCCAGCAGTGAACCTACGGGGGCGTTCACTGAAGCTTTCTTT. Its protein is CASSEPTGAFTEAFF.

The chain carries TRBV9 and TRBJ1-6; 9 nucleotides line up with TRBD1. This CDR3 spans 15 amino acids. The trim removed 3 bases at V and 7 bases at J, leaving 5 bases unmatched. Germline loops: CDR1 SGDLS, CDR2 YYNGEE. In DNA, the CDR3 is TGTGCCAGCAGCGGGGGACAGGGAGGGAATTCACCCCTCCACTTT. This translates into CASSGGQGGNSPLHF.

The V and J genes are TRBV7-2 and TRBJ1-1; unclear D gene. Between the trimmed V and J ends, which lost 2 bases and 0 bases, there was a span of 7 bases. CDR1 is SGHTA, CDR2 FQGNSA, per germline. The CDR3 length is 14 residues. CDR3 residues: CASSLKIVNTEAFF. CDR3 DNA sequence: TGTGCCAGCAGCTTAAAAATCGTGAACACTGAAGCTTTCTTT.

The genes are TRBV6-1 and TRBJ2-2; TRBD1 aligns across 8 bases. The CDR3 loop spans 16 amino acids. Germline assignment: CDR1 MNHNS and CDR2 SASEGT. The V segment lost 4 bases and the J segment 4 bases; nucleotides outside the gene matches: 8. For the CDR3, the DNA is TGTGCCAGCAGTGCCCGCGAGACAGGGGCCACCGGGGAGCTGTTTTTT. This gives the protein CASSARETGATGELFF.

The V and J genes are TRBV7-2 and TRBJ1-1; D is uncertain. Germline V CDR1 and CDR2: SGHTA, FQGNSA. The ends were cut back, 6 bases at V and 1 base at J, with 9 bases in the middle. The CDR3 loop spans 13 amino acids. CDR3 coding DNA: TGTGCCAGCAGTTTTCAAAGGAACACTGAAGCTTTCTTT. It yields the protein CASSFQRNTEAFF. The full variable domain, with the rest looked up from reference TRBV7-2 and TRBJ1-1, is GAGVSQSPSNKVTEKGKDVELRCDPISGHTALYWYRQSLGQGLEFLIYFQGNSAPDKSGLPSDRFSAERTGGSVSTLTIQRTQQEDSAVYLCASSFQRNTEAFFGQGTRLTVV.